This T cell receptor (beta chain) stems from a study of metastatic and nonmetastatic thyroid tumors. With MiXCR, TCRdb called clones anew from the PCR reads. The table has just over 7,500 clones, about a quarter seen once. Each patient went into thyroid surgery without having received any treatment. This clone was detected many times. J was trimmed by 4 bases and V by 3 bases; bases with no gene match: 5. The CDR3 covers 14 residues. CDR1 and CDR2 (germline): SGHAT, FQDESV (reference sequence). The chain uses TRBV11-1 and TRBJ1-1; 7 bases are a match to TRBD1. This receptor was obtained from a female donor with papillary thyroid cancer or a benign thyroid nodule (not recorded which). Some clones in this sample may be carry-over from other donors' samples. The sequenced sample was adjacent normal tissue. CDR3 amino acids: CASSLSPGGTEAFF. As DNA, the CDR3 is TGTGCCAGCAGCTTGTCCCCAGGGGGCACTGAAGCTTTCTTT.